These 19 T cell receptor beta chains originate from one sample sequenced in a study of cytomegalovirus exposure and HLA in healthy donors. 13 Jbeta primers and 60 Vbeta primers were used for the PCR. Only in-frame clones appear in the TCRdb table, and some are missing; sequencing was by immunoSEQ multiplex PCR. This repertoire shows 140,000 to 150,000 clones, roughly 76% found once; its top ten account for under 3.5%. Source material: PBMCs. These receptor sequences come from a woman younger than 45 in good health and CMV-seronegative.

The J gene is TRBJ2-1, the V gene TRBV10-1, with D possibly TRBD1 on 6 matching bases. Germline CDR1 WNHNN, CDR2 SYGVQD (reference sequence). CDR3 length equals 13 residues. The germline V and J ends were trimmed by 7 bases and 5 bases, with 12 bases remaining between them. CDR3 sequence (DNA): TGCGCCAGCACTGGGGGCACCCACAATGAGCAGTTCTTC. It translates to CASTGGTHNEQFF.

The chain is built from TRBV7-6 and TRBJ1-1; D is possibly TRBD1 (5 bases). CDR1 SGHVS and CDR2 FNYEAQ come from the germline V gene. Trimming removed 1 base at V and 5 bases at J, with 14 bases between. The CDR3 sequence is 15 residues long. The CDR3 protein is CASSLGGAAGTEAFF. The CDR3, as DNA: TGTGCCAGCAGCTTAGGCGGGGCAGCGGGGACTGAAGCTTTCTTT.

V is TRBV7-2 and J is TRBJ2-6; 10 bases are a match to TRBD1. V shed 2 bases and J 2 bases; nucleotides not matched to a gene: 9. This CDR3 has 19 residues. Germline CDR1 reads SGHTA; CDR2 reads FQGNSA. CDR3 sequence: CASSLSRTGGQAGANVLTF. CDR3 nucleotide sequence: TGTGCCAGCAGCTTATCTAGGACAGGGGGACAGGCTGGGGCCAACGTCCTGACTTTC.

This clone was observed many times. The chain uses TRBV5-6 and TRBJ2-1; 9 bases are shared with TRBD2. Germline values: CDR1 SGHDT, CDR2 YYEEEE. The CDR3 extends over 15 amino acids. The J segment lost 3 bases and the V segment lost 0 bases, leaving 1 base of the junction unmatched. CDR3 sequence (DNA): TGTGCCAGCAGCTTGGAACTAGCGGGCTACAATGAGCAGTTCTTC. As protein: CASSLELAGYNEQFF.

The chain joins TRBV9 to TRBJ2-2, with 9 bases aligning to TRBD1. The CDR3 sequence is 16 residues long. With V trimmed by 4 bases and J by 5 bases, 9 bases remained unmatched. The germline V gene has CDR1 SGDLS and CDR2 YYNGEE. The CDR3 sequence is CASSPAGQGGTGELFF. DNA of the CDR3: TGTGCCAGCAGCCCAGCGGGACAGGGAGGAACCGGGGAGCTGTTTTTT.

The chain joins TRBV27 to TRBJ1-2, with 9 bases lining up with TRBD1. The CDR3 is 18 amino acids. CDR1 and CDR2 (germline): MNHEY, SMNVEV (reference sequence). J gave up 1 base and V 9 bases, and 18 bases lay outside the gene matches. CDR3 amino acids: CASYLSGTGPLDNYGYTF. CDR3 DNA: TGTGCCAGTTACCTCTCCGGGACAGGGCCTTTAGATAACTATGGCTACACCTTC.

In the case of this clone: Relative to the germline gene, one junction end is altered; a read error may explain this. The chain couples TRBV7-9 to TRBJ2-7, with 7 nucleotides matching TRBD1. The germline V gene has CDR1 SEHNR and CDR2 FQNEAQ (reference sequence). This CDR3 contains 14 residues. The CDR3 here is CSSSLVPGGSEQYF. The CDR3 DNA reads TGTTCCAGCAGCTTAGTTCCAGGGGGAAGCGAGCAGTACTTC.

The chain uses TRBV10-3 and TRBJ2-7; TRBD1 matches 9 bases. The V gene end was trimmed by 0 bases and the J gene end by 11 bases; junction bases not matched to a gene: 11. Germline V gives CDR1 ENHRY, CDR2 SYGVKD. This CDR3 spans 15 amino acids. The CDR3 is CAISESLGQGGREYF. In DNA, the CDR3 is TGTGCCATCAGTGAGTCCCTGGGACAGGGAGGTAGGGAGTACTTC.

This clone showed up just a few times. The chain employs TRBV9 and TRBJ1-1; no clear D gene. The CDR3 is 15 residues long. V was shortened by 0 bases and J by 1 base, with 10 bases between the two germline ends. CDR1 is SGDLS and CDR2 is YYNGEE in the germline V gene. The CDR3 region is CASSVVGDANTEAFF. Written as DNA, the CDR3 is TGTGCCAGCAGCGTAGTAGGAGACGCGAACACTGAAGCTTTCTTT.

This clone occurred a few times. The chain joins TRBV6-6 to TRBJ1-1; 9 positions agree with TRBD1. CDR3 length: 15 residues. V lost 2 bases and J lost 1; bases outside the gene matches: 2. Germline loops: CDR1 MNHNY, CDR2 SVGAGI (reference sequence). Written as DNA, the CDR3 is TGTGCCAGCAGTTACGAGACAGGGGGGAACACTGAAGCTTTCTTT. It translates to CASSYETGGNTEAFF.

As to this clone: The junction departs from the called germline gene at one end, perhaps through a read error. The rearrangement links TRBV7-9 to TRBJ1-2; TRBD1 is a possible D gene (5 bases). The CDR3 contains 16 residues. Germline CDR1 and CDR2: SEHNR and FQNEAQ (reference sequence). This CDR3 is CSSSLSDRGINYGYTF. The CDR3 nucleotides are TGTTCCAGCAGCTTAAGTGATCGGGGGATAAACTATGGCTACACCTTC.

In its sample, this clone was seen once. This chain uses TRBV7-7 with TRBJ2-1; D is possibly TRBD2 (5 bases). Germline CDR1 SSHAT, CDR2 FNYEAQ (reference sequence). The CDR3 sequence is 15 residues long. V was trimmed by 1 base and J by 0 bases, leaving 7 bases between them. CDR3 sequence (DNA): TGTGCCAGCAGCTTAGTAGGGAGCTCCTACAATGAGCAGTTCTTC. Translated: CASSLVGSSYNEQFF.

The rearrangement links TRBV5-1 to TRBJ2-5; D uncertain. CDR3 size: 14 residues. Germline V gene lookup returns CDR1 SGHRS and CDR2 YFSETQ. V lost 2 bases and J 5 bases, leaving 13 bases between the germline ends. The CDR3 nucleotides are TGCGCCAGCAGCTTTGGCCAGTCGCAGGAGACCCAGTACTTC. Translating gives CASSFGQSQETQYF.

A remark on this clone: It is likely a read error, because the conserved phenylalanine at the end of the CDR3 is missing. CDR3 coding DNA: TGTGCCAGCAGTGTGGACAGGGGTTATGGCTACACCCTC. This encodes CASSVDRGYGYTL. The chain links TRBV6-1 to TRBJ1-2; TRBD1 matches at 9 bases. With V trimmed by 4 bases and J by 5 bases, 2 bases remained unmatched. CDR1 is MNHNS, CDR2 SASEGT, per germline. The CDR3 is made up of 13 amino acids.

This CDR3 is CATKIGQGAYEQYF. In DNA, the CDR3 is TGTGCCACGAAGATTGGGCAGGGGGCCTACGAGCAGTACTTC. This chain links TRBV6-1 with TRBJ2-7; 7 bases agree with TRBD1. The CDR3 has 14 amino acids. With 10 bases clipped from V and 2 bases from J, the junction kept 11 bases outside the gene matches. Looked up from germline, CDR1 is MNHNS and CDR2 is SASEGT.

The chain joins TRBV15 to TRBJ1-5; the match to TRBD1 covers 10 bases. The CDR3 is made up of 16 amino acids. Germline CDR1 reads LNHNV; CDR2 reads YYDKDF (reference sequence). The trim removed 3 bases at V and 1 base at J, leaving 3 bases unmatched. The DNA for the CDR3 is TGTGCCACCAGCAGGGGGACAGGGGTAAGCAATCAGCCCCAGCATTTT. It yields the protein CATSRGTGVSNQPQHF.

In the case of this clone: Being one base from a much bigger clone, this may be a read error. This sequence joins TRBV7-9 and TRBJ2-1, with TRBD2 matching 8 bases. V lost 5 bases and J lost 2; bases outside the gene matches: 2. This CDR3 spans 14 amino acids. The germline gives CDR1 SEHNR, CDR2 FQNEAQ (reference sequence). In DNA, the CDR3 is TGTGCCAGCAGCGTCGGGGGGGCCTACAATGAGCAGTTCTTC. The encoded protein is CASSVGGAYNEQFF.

The CDR3 spells CATSRGGGAFAEQFF. CDR3 DNA: TGTGCCACCAGCAGGGGCGGGGGGGCTTTCGCTGAGCAGTTCTTC. The chain has TRBV15 and TRBJ2-1; 9 bases line up with TRBD2. Germline values: CDR1 LNHNV, CDR2 YYDKDF (reference sequence). This CDR3 contains 15 residues. Trimming took 3 bases from V and 9 from J; bases not matched to a gene: 9. The full variable domain, in which reference TRBV15 and TRBJ2-1 provide the parts outside the CDR3, is DAMVIQNPRYQVTQFGKPVTLSCSQTLNHNVMYWYQQKSSQAPKLLFHYYDKDFNNEADTPDNFQSRRPNTSFCFLDIRSPGLGDTAMYLCATSRGGGAFAEQFFGPGTRLTVL.

CDR3: CASSPIAGEPKNIQYF. Here the CDR3 DNA reads TGCGCCAGCAGTCCAATAGCGGGAGAGCCCAAAAACATTCAGTACTTC. This sequence joins TRBV5-1 and TRBJ2-4; 9 positions agree with TRBD2. The V segment lost 5 bases and the J segment 2 bases; nucleotides outside the gene matches: 8. Germline lookup yields CDR1 SGHRS and CDR2 YFSETQ. The CDR3 sequence is 16 residues long.